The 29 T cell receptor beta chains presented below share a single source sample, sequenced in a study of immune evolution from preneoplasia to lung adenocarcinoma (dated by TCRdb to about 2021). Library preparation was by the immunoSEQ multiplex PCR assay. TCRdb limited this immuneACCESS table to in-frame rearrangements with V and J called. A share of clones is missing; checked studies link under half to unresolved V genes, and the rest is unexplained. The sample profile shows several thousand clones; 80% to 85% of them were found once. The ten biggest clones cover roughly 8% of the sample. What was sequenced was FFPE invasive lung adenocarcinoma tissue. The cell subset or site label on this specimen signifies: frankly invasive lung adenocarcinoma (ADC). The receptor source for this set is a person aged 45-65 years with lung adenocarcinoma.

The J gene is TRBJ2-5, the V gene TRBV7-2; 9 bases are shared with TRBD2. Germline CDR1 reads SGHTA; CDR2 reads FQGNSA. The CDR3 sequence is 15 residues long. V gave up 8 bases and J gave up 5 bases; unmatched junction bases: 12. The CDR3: CASSGLAMIGETQYF. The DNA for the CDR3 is TGTGCCAGCTCGGGACTAGCCATGATAGGGGAGACCCAGTACTTC.

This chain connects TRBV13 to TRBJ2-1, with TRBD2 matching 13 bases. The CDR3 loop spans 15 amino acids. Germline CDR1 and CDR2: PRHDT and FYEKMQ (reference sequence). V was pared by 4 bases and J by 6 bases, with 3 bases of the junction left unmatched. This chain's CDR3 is CASSSGLAGTNEQFF. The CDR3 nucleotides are TGTGCCAGCAGCTCGGGACTAGCGGGGACCAATGAGCAGTTCTTC.

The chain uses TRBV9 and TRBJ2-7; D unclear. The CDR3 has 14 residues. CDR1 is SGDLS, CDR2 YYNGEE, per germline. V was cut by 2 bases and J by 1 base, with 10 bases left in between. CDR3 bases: TGTGCCAGCAGCGTGGAATTTGGGTCCTACGAGCAGTACTTC. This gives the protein CASSVEFGSYEQYF. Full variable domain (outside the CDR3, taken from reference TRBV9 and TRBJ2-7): DSGVTQTPKHLITATGQRVTLRCSPRSGDLSVYWYQQSLDQGLQFLIQYYNGEERAKGNILERFSAQQFPDLHSELNLSSLELGDSALYFCASSVEFGSYEQYFGPGTRLTVT.

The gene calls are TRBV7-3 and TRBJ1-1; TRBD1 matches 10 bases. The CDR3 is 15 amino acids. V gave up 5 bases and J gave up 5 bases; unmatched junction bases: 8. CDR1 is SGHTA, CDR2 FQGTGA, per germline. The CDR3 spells CASSTTGGGGTEAFF. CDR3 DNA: TGTGCCAGCAGCACGACAGGGGGCGGGGGGACTGAAGCTTTCTTT.

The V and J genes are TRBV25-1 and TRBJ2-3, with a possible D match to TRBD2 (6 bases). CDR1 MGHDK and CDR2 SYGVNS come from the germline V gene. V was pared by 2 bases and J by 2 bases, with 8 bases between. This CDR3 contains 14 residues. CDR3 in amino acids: CASSEGGATDTQYF. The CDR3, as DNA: TGTGCCAGCAGTGAAGGAGGGGCCACAGATACGCAGTATTTT.

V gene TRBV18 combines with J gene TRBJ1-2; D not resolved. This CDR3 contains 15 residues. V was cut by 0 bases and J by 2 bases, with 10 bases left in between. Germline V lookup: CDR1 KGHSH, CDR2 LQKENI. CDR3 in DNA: TGTGCCAGCTCACCACCTTCTCGAGGAAACTATGGCTACACCTTC. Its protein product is CASSPPSRGNYGYTF.

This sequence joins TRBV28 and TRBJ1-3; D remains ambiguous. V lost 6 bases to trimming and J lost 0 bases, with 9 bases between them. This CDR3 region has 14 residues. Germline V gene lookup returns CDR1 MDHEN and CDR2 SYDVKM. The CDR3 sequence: CASSATLSGNTIYF. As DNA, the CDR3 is TGTGCCAGCAGCGCGACACTCTCTGGAAACACCATATATTTT.

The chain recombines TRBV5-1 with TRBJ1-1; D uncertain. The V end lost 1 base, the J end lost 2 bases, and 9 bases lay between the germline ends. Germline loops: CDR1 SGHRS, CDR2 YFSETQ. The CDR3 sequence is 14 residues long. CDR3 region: CASSLTLANTEAFF. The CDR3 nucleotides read TGCGCCAGCAGCTTGACCCTTGCAAACACTGAAGCTTTCTTT.

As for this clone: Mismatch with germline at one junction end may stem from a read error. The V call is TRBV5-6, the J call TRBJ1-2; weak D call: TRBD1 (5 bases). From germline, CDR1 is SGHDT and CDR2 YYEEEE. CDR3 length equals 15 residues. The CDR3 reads CTSSLVDRLNYGYTF. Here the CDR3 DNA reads TGTACCAGCAGCTTGGTTGACAGACTTAACTATGGCTACACCTTC.

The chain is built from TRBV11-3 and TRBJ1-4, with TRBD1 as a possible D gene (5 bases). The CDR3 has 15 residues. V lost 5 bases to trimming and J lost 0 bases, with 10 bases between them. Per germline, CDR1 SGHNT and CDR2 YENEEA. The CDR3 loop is CASSPDSATNEKLFF. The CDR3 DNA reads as TGTGCCAGCAGCCCAGACAGTGCAACTAATGAAAAACTGTTTTTT.

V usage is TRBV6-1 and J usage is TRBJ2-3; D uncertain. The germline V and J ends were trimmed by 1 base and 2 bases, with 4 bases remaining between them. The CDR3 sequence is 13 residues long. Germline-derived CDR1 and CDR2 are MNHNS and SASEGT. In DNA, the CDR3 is TGTGCCAGCAGTGAAGTGATCACAGATACGCAGTATTTT. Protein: CASSEVITDTQYF.

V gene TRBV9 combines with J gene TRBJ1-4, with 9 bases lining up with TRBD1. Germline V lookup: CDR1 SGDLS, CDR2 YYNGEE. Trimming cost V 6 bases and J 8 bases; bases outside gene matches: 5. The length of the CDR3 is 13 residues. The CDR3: CASNRGPNEKLFF. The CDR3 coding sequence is TGTGCCAGCAACAGGGGGCCGAACGAAAAACTGTTTTTT. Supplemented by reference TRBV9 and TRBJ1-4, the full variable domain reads DSGVTQTPKHLITATGQRVTLRCSPRSGDLSVYWYQQSLDQGLQFLIQYYNGEERAKGNILERFSAQQFPDLHSELNLSSLELGDSALYFCASNRGPNEKLFFGSGTQLSVL.

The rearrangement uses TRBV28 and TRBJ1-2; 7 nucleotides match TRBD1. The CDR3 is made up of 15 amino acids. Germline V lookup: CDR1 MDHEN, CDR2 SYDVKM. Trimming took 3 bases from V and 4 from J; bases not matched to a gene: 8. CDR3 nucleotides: TGTGCCAGCAGTTTGGGGGACAGTAAATTCTATGGCTACACCTTC. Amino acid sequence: CASSLGDSKFYGYTF.

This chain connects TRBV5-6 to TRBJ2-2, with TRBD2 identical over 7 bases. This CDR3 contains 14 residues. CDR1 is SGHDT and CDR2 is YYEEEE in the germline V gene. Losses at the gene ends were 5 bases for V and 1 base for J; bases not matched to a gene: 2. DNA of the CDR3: TGTGCCAGCAGGTCTAGCGGGAACACCGGGGAGCTGTTTTTT. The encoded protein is CASRSSGNTGELFF.

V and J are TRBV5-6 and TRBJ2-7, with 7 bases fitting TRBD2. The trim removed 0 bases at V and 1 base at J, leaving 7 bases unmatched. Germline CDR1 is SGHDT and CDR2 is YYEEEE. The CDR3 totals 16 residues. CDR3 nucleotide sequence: TGTGCCAGCAGCTTGGTGGGGCAGGGAGGGTCCTACGAGCAGTACTTC. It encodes CASSLVGQGGSYEQYF.

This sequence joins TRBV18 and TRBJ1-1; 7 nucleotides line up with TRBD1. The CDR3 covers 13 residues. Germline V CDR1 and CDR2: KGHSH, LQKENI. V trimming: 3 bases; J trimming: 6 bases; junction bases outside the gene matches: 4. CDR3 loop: CASSPTGLPEAFF. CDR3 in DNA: TGTGCCAGCTCACCGACAGGGCTACCTGAAGCTTTCTTT.

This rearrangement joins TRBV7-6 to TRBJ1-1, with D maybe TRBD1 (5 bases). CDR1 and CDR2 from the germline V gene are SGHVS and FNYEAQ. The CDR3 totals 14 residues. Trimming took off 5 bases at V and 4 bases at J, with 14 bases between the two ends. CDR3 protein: CASSLQTEGTEAFF. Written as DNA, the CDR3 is TGTGCCAGCAGCCTACAGACAGAGGGCACTGAAGCTTTCTTT.

As DNA, the CDR3 is TGTGCCAGCACTCCCCCCCCGGGGATTAGGGATGAAAAACTGTTTTTT. Translation: CASTPPPGIRDEKLFF. The rearrangement uses TRBV6-6 and TRBJ1-4, with D unresolved. Trimming removed 7 bases at V and 6 bases at J, with 21 bases between. The CDR3 is 16 amino acids. Germline V gene lookup returns CDR1 MNHNY and CDR2 SVGAGI (reference sequence).

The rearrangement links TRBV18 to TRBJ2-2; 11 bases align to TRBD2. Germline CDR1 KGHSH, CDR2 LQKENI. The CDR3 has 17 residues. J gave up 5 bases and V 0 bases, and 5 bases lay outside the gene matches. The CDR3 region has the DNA TGTGCCAGCTCACCACCGGCGCTAGCGGGAGGTACCGGGGAGCTGTTTTTT. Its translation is CASSPPALAGGTGELFF. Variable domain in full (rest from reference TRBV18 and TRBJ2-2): NAGVMQNPRHLVRRRGQEARLRCSPMKGHSHVYWYRQLPEEGLKFMVYLQKENIIDESGMPKERFSAEFPKEGPSILRIQQVVRGDSAAYFCASSPPALAGGTGELFFGEGSRLTVL.

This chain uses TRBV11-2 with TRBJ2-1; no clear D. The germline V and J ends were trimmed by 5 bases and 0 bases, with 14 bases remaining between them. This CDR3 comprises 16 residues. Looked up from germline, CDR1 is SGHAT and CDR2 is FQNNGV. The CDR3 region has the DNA TGTGCCAGCAGCCCTCAATTGCTTAGCTCCTACAATGAGCAGTTCTTC. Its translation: CASSPQLLSSYNEQFF.

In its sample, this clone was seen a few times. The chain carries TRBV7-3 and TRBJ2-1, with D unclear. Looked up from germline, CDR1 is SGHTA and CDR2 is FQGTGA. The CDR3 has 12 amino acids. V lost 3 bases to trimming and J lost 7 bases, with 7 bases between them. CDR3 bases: TGTGCCAGCAGCTTTGGTGCGAATGAGCAGTTCTTC. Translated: CASSFGANEQFF.

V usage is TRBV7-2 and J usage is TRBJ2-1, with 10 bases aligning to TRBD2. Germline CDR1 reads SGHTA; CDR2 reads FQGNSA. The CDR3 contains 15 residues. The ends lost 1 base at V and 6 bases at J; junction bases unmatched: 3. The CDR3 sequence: CASSLELAGSNEQFF. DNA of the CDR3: TGTGCCAGCAGCTTAGAACTAGCGGGGAGCAATGAGCAGTTCTTC.

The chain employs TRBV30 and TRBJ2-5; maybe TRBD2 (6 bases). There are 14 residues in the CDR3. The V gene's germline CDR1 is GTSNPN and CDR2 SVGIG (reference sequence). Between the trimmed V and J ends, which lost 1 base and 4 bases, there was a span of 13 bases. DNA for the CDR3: TGTGCCTGGAGTGGACTTGCGGGGTTAGAGACCCAGTACTTC. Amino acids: CAWSGLAGLETQYF.

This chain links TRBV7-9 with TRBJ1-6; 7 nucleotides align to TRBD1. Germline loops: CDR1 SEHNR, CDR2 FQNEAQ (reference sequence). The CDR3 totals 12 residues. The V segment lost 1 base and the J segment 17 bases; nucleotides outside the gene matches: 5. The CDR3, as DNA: TGTGCCAGCAGCTTAGGGGACAGTCTTTTCCACTTT. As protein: CASSLGDSLFHF.

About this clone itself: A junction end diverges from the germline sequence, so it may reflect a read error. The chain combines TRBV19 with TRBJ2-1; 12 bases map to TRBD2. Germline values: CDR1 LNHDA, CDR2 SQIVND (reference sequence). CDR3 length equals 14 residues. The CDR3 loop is CASSIGLAGGPSIF. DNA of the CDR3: TGTGCCAGTAGTATCGGGCTAGCGGGGGGGCCGTCTATCTTC.

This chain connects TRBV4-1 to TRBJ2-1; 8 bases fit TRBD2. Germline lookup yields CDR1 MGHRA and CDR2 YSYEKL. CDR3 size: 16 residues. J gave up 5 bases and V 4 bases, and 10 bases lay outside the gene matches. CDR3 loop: CASSLLPGLDHNEQFF. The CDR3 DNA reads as TGCGCCAGCAGCCTCCTTCCGGGACTAGATCACAATGAGCAGTTCTTC.

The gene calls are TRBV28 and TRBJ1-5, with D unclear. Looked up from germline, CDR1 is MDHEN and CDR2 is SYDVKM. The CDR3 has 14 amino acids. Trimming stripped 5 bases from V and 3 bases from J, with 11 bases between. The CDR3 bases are TGTGCCAGCAGTCCCCCCATGGACAATCAGCCCCAGCATTTT. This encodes CASSPPMDNQPQHF. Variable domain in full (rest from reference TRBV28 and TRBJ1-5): DVKVTQSSRYLVKRTGEKVFLECVQDMDHENMFWYRQDPGLGLRLIYFSYDVKMKEKGDIPEGYSVSREKKERFSLILESASTNQTSMYLCASSPPMDNQPQHFGDGTRLSIL.

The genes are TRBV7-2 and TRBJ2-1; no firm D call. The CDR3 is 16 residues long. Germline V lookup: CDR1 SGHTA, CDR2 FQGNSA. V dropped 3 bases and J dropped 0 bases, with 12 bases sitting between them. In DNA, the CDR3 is TGTGCCAGCAGCTTTACGTGGGCGAGCTCCTACAATGAGCAGTTCTTC. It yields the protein CASSFTWASSYNEQFF.

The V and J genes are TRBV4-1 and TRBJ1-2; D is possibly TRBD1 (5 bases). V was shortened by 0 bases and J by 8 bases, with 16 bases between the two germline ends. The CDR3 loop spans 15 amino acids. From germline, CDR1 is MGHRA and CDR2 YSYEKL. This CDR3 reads CASSQDQSGAGGYTF. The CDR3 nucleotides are TGCGCCAGCAGCCAAGATCAATCCGGGGCGGGGGGCTACACCTTC.